Sequencing of this TCR beta chain was carried out in a study of T cells after yellow fever vaccination. Turning to the study itself: Libraries from low-cell-number fractions were prepared with the SMART-Seq v4 Ultra Low Input RNA kit.

This clonotype has a count of ten or more. Its antigen is unknown. Overall study findings and caveats: The study re-detected most primary-vaccination clones after the booster (approximately 97% CD4, 85% to 90% CD8). A secondary response was less intense yet reached its peak sooner, at day 5 versus 15.

Germline V gene data show CDR1 as SGHVS and CDR2 as FNYEAQ. The trim removed 1 base at V and 5 bases at J, leaving 7 bases unmatched. The CDR3 spans 15 residues. TCR cDNA was made by 5'RACE template switching, adding a universal primer site and UMIs. One entry per CDR3 protein, called by TCRdb with MiXCR from the 5' RACE reads. The table shows 300,000 to 350,000 distinct CDR3 sequences, with approximately 4% occurring only once. This specimen was PBMCs, taken 15 days after the yellow fever booster vaccination. The chain links TRBV7-6 to TRBJ2-5, with 7 bases aligning to TRBD1. The TCR comes from a man younger than 35 who received the YFV17D yellow fever vaccine. Here the CDR3 DNA reads TGTGCCAGCAGCTTAGTTGCACAGGGGACGGAGACCCAGTACTTC. It yields the protein CASSLVAQGTETQYF. The full variable domain, its missing parts supplied by reference TRBV7-6 and TRBJ2-5, is GAGVSQSPRYKVTKRGQDVALRCDPISGHVSLYWYRQALGQGPEFLTYFNYEAQQDKSGLPNDRFSAERPEGSISTLTIQRTEQRDSAMYRCASSLVAQGTETQYFGPGTRLLVL.